Each of the 25 T cell receptor beta chains below was sequenced from the same sample in a study of Graves' ophthalmopathy and Graves' hyperthyroidism. Amplification targeted the TCR beta CDR3 regions, with RNA transcripts as the source material. The library came from an HTBI-primed first-round RT-PCR and a second-round multiplex PCR. Each CDR3 protein gets one entry after TCRdb re-called the multiplex PCR reads with MiXCR. The sample consists of approximately 700,000 distinct CDR3 sequences, roughly 40% of them appearing once. Sequenced: peripheral blood. These TCRs come from an adult man with Graves' ophthalmopathy.

This clonotype was observed many times. The chain couples TRBV7-9 to TRBJ1-5; 7 nucleotides match TRBD1. Germline assignment: CDR1 SEHNR and CDR2 FQNEAQ (reference sequence). Unmatched junction bases numbered 6, after V lost 5 bases and J lost 5 bases. CDR3 length: 14 residues. DNA of the CDR3: TGTGCCAGCAGCCCCGACAGGGCAGATCAGCCCCAGCATTTT. This gives the protein CASSPDRADQPQHF.

The rearrangement uses TRBV11-2 and TRBJ2-1; D gene uncertain. Germline CDR1 SGHAT, CDR2 FQNNGV. V was trimmed by 0 bases and J by 0 bases, leaving 9 bases between them. CDR3 length: 16 residues. This CDR3 reads CASSLDLESSYNEQFF. The CDR3 nucleotides read TGTGCCAGCAGCTTAGACTTAGAGAGCTCCTACAATGAGCAGTTCTTC.

Details on this clonotype: The junction and the germline gene differ at one end; a read error may be behind it. This chain connects TRBV12-3 or TRBV12-4 to TRBJ1-2, with D hard to call. This CDR3 region has 15 residues. CDR3 sequence (DNA): TGTGCCAGCAGTGCCCAGGTGTTTGCTAACTATAGCTACACCTTC. The encoded protein is CASSAQVFANYSYTF.

This clonotype was observed a few times. The genes are TRBV20-1 and TRBJ1-3; 8 nucleotides align to TRBD1. J was trimmed by 3 bases and V by 5 bases; bases with no gene match: 18. This CDR3 is 18 amino acids long. CDR1 is DFQATT and CDR2 is SNEGSKA in the germline V gene (reference sequence). CDR3 sequence reads: CSAQELIRTGTNGNTIYF. The CDR3 DNA is TGCAGTGCTCAAGAGTTGATTCGGACAGGGACGAATGGAAACACCATATATTTT.

Regarding this clonotype: A much larger clone lies a single base off, so this may be a read error. This chain uses TRBV7-3 with TRBJ2-7; either TRBD1 or TRBD2 may fit D (5 bases each). CDR3 size: 13 residues. The germline gives CDR1 SGHTA, CDR2 FQGTGA. As DNA, the CDR3 is TGTGCCAACAGCTCCAGGGCCGGGGACGAGCAGTACTTC. This translates into CANSSRAGDEQYF.

Comment on this clonotype: Germline is not matched at one junction end, which may reflect a read error. This chain joins TRBV9 and TRBJ2-5; TRBD2 matches at 7 bases. In germline, CDR1 is SGDLS, CDR2 YYNGEE. The CDR3 length is 13 residues. The CDR3 DNA follows: TGTGCCAGCAGCTTAATGAGCGGGGAGACCCGGTACTTC. It codes for CASSLMSGETRYF.

This chain uses TRBV7-2 with TRBJ2-7; D gene uncertain. In germline, CDR1 is SGHTA, CDR2 FQGNSA. The CDR3 runs 13 residues. Between the trimmed V and J ends, which lost 5 bases and 3 bases, there was a span of 11 bases. The CDR3 protein is CASSQDPLYEQYF. CDR3 coding DNA: TGTGCCAGCAGCCAGGACCCCCTCTACGAGCAGTACTTC.

The rearrangement uses TRBV11-1 and TRBJ1-1; no clear D gene. Trimming shortened V by 8 bases and J by 5 bases, and 18 bases separated the two germline ends. Germline V gene lookup returns CDR1 SGHAT and CDR2 FQDESV (reference sequence). This CDR3 contains 14 residues. The CDR3 here is CASCWNVGSTEAFF. The CDR3, as DNA: TGTGCCAGCTGCTGGAATGTGGGGAGTACTGAAGCTTTCTTT.

The chain couples TRBV24-1 to TRBJ1-5; D call uncertain. The CDR3 sequence is 14 residues long. In germline, CDR1 is KGHDR, CDR2 SFDVKD. V was trimmed by 4 bases and J by 11 bases, leaving 17 bases between them. The CDR3 sequence is CATSEPGIRETQHF. Written as DNA, the CDR3 is TGTGCCACCAGTGAGCCCGGGATCAGAGAGACCCAGCATTTT.

This clonotype was detected many times. The V gene is TRBV19, the J gene TRBJ1-1; 9 bases fit TRBD1. V trimming: 5 bases; J trimming: 12 bases; junction bases outside the gene matches: 10. CDR1 is LNHDA and CDR2 is SQIVND in the germline V gene (reference sequence). This CDR3 contains 13 residues. The CDR3 bases are TGTGCCAGTAGTGGCCGGGACAGGGATCAAACTTTCTTT. Its protein product is CASSGRDRDQTFF.

V gene TRBV11-3 combines with J gene TRBJ2-3; 8 bases agree with TRBD1. The V and J ends lost 5 bases and 2 bases, in that order; junction bases with no gene match: 9. The CDR3 runs 16 residues. Germline CDR1 reads SGHNT; CDR2 reads YENEEA. CDR3 sequence reads: CASSTRQGSITDTQYF. The CDR3 DNA sequence: TGTGCCAGCAGCACGCGACAGGGGTCCATCACAGATACGCAGTATTTT.

The V call is TRBV6-6, the J call TRBJ2-7; D not resolved. The CDR3 is 13 amino acids. The germline V gene encodes CDR1 MNHNY and CDR2 SVGAGI (reference sequence). Trimming pared 10 bases from V and 6 bases from J, leaving 19 bases between. As DNA, the CDR3 is TGTGCCACCGGCCTTATGGGTTTAGGCGAGCAGTACTTC. Translation gives CATGLMGLGEQYF.

The chain joins TRBV25-1 to TRBJ1-2; 7 nucleotides line up with TRBD1. The CDR3 has 13 amino acids. Germline loops: CDR1 MGHDK, CDR2 SYGVNS. J gave up 2 bases and V 11 bases, and 8 bases lay outside the gene matches. The CDR3 loop is CARSIQGNYGYTF. CDR3 nucleotide sequence: TGTGCCCGATCCATACAGGGGAACTATGGCTACACCTTC.

With respect to this clonotype: A much larger clone lies a single base off, so this may be a read error. The rearrangement uses TRBV9 and TRBJ2-7, with TRBD2 as a possible D gene (6 bases). In germline, CDR1 is SGDLS, CDR2 YYNGEE. With 5 bases removed from V and 5 bases from J, the gap between germline ends came to 23 bases. This CDR3 is 16 amino acids long. The CDR3 DNA reads TGTGCCAGCAGTCCCGAGGCGAGACGGGGGATCCACGAGCAGTACTTC. Protein product: CASSPEARRGIHEQYF.

This clonotype has at least ten counts. The V call is TRBV5-1, the J call TRBJ1-6; weak D call: TRBD1 (6 bases). The germline V and J ends were trimmed by 1 base and 7 bases, with 12 bases remaining between them. This CDR3 has 15 residues. The germline V gene has CDR1 SGHRS and CDR2 YFSETQ. Written as DNA, the CDR3 is TGCGCCAGCAGCTTGTTGCTCGACAGGAATTCACCCCTCCACTTT. Protein: CASSLLLDRNSPLHF.

The CDR3 loop reads CASSYGLAGQQETQYF. CDR3 in DNA: TGTGCCAGCAGCTATGGACTAGCGGGGCAACAAGAGACCCAGTACTTC. The gene calls are TRBV25-1 and TRBJ2-5; TRBD2 matches at 12 bases. The CDR3 runs to 16 residues. Germline V lookup: CDR1 MGHDK, CDR2 SYGVNS. Trimming removed 6 bases from V and 2 bases from J; junction bases left unmatched: 7.

This clonotype was seen at least ten times. As DNA, the CDR3 is TGTGCCAGCAGCTCCCGACAGGGACGCTCTGGAAACACCATATATTTT. It yields the protein CASSSRQGRSGNTIYF. The chain combines TRBV7-6 with TRBJ1-3, with 7 bases lining up with TRBD1. V gave up 4 bases and J gave up 0 bases; unmatched junction bases: 6. Germline loops: CDR1 SGHVS, CDR2 FNYEAQ. The CDR3 contains 16 residues.

In its sample, this clonotype was seen many times. The chain carries TRBV7-9 and TRBJ2-5, with 7 bases that match TRBD1. The V gene's germline CDR1 is SEHNR and CDR2 FQNEAQ (reference sequence). After removal of 4 bases from V and 5 bases from J, the junction contained 4 bases not matched to a gene. The CDR3 runs 13 residues. CDR3: CASSSGGSETQYF. CDR3 in DNA: TGTGCCAGCAGCTCAGGGGGATCGGAGACCCAGTACTTC.

This clonotype showed up just a few times. V and J are TRBV5-1 and TRBJ1-1, with no clear D. The CDR3 covers 15 residues. Germline values: CDR1 SGHRS, CDR2 YFSETQ. Deletions cut 0 bases from V and 0 bases from J, with 9 bases between. CDR3 in DNA: TGCGCCAGCAGCTTGGAACCCAACTTGAACACTGAAGCTTTCTTT. Protein product: CASSLEPNLNTEAFF.

With regard to this clonotype: One junction end disagrees with the germline gene, perhaps due to a read error. The DNA of the CDR3 is TGTACCAGCAGCTTTAGCGGGGGACTCTACGAGCAGTACTTC. Encoded protein: CTSSFSGGLYEQYF. This chain joins TRBV7-6 and TRBJ2-7; 9 bases line up with TRBD2. The germline V gene has CDR1 SGHVS and CDR2 FNYEAQ. CDR3 length equals 14 residues.

CDR3 protein: CASSVKPAGELFF. CDR3 sequence (DNA): TGTGCCAGCAGCGTAAAACCGGCCGGGGAGCTGTTTTTT. The chain carries TRBV25-1 and TRBJ2-2; the D is unclear. V was trimmed by 6 bases and J by 6 bases, leaving 11 bases between them. Germline V gene sequence: CDR1 MGHDK, CDR2 SYGVNS. CDR3 length: 13 amino acids.

Remarks on this clonotype: Just one base apart from a much larger clone, this may be a read error. The conserved phenylalanine or tryptophan normally closing the CDR3 is absent here, so this likely arose from a read error. V gene TRBV14 combines with J gene TRBJ2-7; D may be TRBD1 (5 bases). Trimming removed 1 base from V and 5 bases from J, with 15 bases in between. The CDR3 totals 15 residues. Germline V lookup: CDR1 SGHDN, CDR2 FVKESK. The CDR3 DNA sequence: TGTGCCAGCAGCCAAGGACCCAGGTGGGGCGACGAGCAGTACTCC. Amino acid sequence: CASSQGPRWGDEQYS.

This chain links TRBV2 with TRBJ2-7; the D is unclear. V was shortened by 8 bases and J by 5 bases, with 22 bases between the two germline ends. The germline CDR1 and CDR2 sequences are SNHLY and FYNNEI. The CDR3 covers 15 residues. Here the CDR3 reads CASLAFSGEWDEQYF. As DNA, the CDR3 is TGTGCCAGCTTAGCATTCAGTGGGGAATGGGACGAGCAGTACTTC.

This clonotype was detected ten times or more. The chain joins TRBV10-3 to TRBJ2-2; D not resolved. The germline gives CDR1 ENHRY, CDR2 SYGVKD. The CDR3 has 14 amino acids. Trimming cost V 7 bases and J 0 bases, with 9 bases left between them. The CDR3 loop is CAINNRANTGELFF. In DNA, the CDR3 is TGTGCCATCAATAATAGAGCGAACACCGGGGAGCTGTTTTTT.

The rearrangement uses TRBV2 and TRBJ1-2; D perhaps matches TRBD1 (5 bases). Germline V gives CDR1 SNHLY, CDR2 FYNNEI. This CDR3 region has 13 residues. V was clipped by 3 bases and J by 8 bases, with 13 bases between them. CDR3 DNA sequence: TGTGCCAGCAGTGAGGGGGGTTATCTGGGCTACACCTTC. Its protein is CASSEGGYLGYTF.